The text below deals with one T cell receptor (beta chain). Its antigen is still unknown. What was amplified from RNA transcripts were TCR beta CDR3 regions. The TCR CDR3 first-round RT-PCR relied on the HTBI primer set. One entry per CDR3 protein results from TCRdb running MiXCR on the multiplex PCR reads. The profile shows about 300,000 distinct CDR3 sequences, more than 10% of them singletons. Diagnoses were made from clinical symptoms, serum measures (thyroxine and TRAb), thyroid ultrasound and orbital computed tomography. This entry belongs to a study of T cells in Graves' hyperthyroidism and ophthalmopathy. General study findings and limits: Median prediction lead before ophthalmopathy onset was 5.5 to 7 months with the model. Patients with ophthalmopathy were separated from those with stable hyperthyroidism by a 13 V-J model.

With 5 bases clipped from V and 1 base from J, the junction kept 3 bases outside the gene matches. Germline V CDR1 and CDR2: MNHEY, SVGEGT. The CDR3 sequence is 15 residues long. This chain uses TRBV6-2 or TRBV6-3 with TRBJ2-2, with 8 bases matching TRBD2. The TCR comes from a woman in her 30s with Graves' hyperthyroidism that later progressed to Graves' ophthalmopathy. What was sequenced was blood. DNA of the CDR3: TGTGCCAGCAGTGCAACTAGCGGGAACACCGGGGAGCTGTTTTTT. Translated, it gives CASSATSGNTGELFF.